The rows below give T cell receptor beta chains drawn from one sample of a study of tumour-infiltrating T cells in Burkitt lymphoma. Assay used: immunoSEQ multiplex PCR; TCRdb lists only in-frame clones, some missing. The data contain around 4,000 clones, about a fifth of them seen just once; the ten biggest clones take up 1.4%. The source material was tumor tissue. These receptors were taken from a human donor with Burkitt lymphoma. Each CDR3 is given with its conserved first and last residue.

TRBJ1-1	TRBV18	CASSALMANTEAFF
TRBJ2-1	TRBV7-9	CASSLRTPGSNEQFF
TRBJ2-7	TRBV11-2	CASSLDLGMIAGYEQYF
TRBJ2-7	TRBV7-9	CASSSDRSYEQYF
TRBJ1-5	TRBV28	CASTVPLTATNQPQHF
TRBJ2-7	TRBV29-1	CSVAVWGEQYF
TRBJ1-3	TRBV28	CASSLNGRNTIYF
TRBJ1-1	TRBV7-9	CASSPTRRIGETEAFF
TRBJ2-7	TRBV6-5	CASSYSGQGYEQYF
TRBJ2-3	TRBV7-3	CASSPGGTSGTDTQYF
TRBJ2-5	TRBV7-6	CASSSGRPPLQETQYF